The clone carrying this T cell receptor (beta chain) was counted between two and nine times. Its target is unknown. Per germline, CDR1 SGHTA and CDR2 FQGNSA. The length of the CDR3 is 15 residues. Trimming took off 2 bases at V and 7 bases at J, with 15 bases between the two ends. This sample was included in a study of identical twins. Study conclusions and caveats: Within cord blood, abundant beta clonotypes carried fewer insertions, but memory repertoires showed no such trend. Out-of-frame alpha sequences common to twins were enriched for low generation probability.

Each CDR3 protein gets one entry after TCRdb re-called the 5' RACE reads with MiXCR. Of 400,000 to 500,000 distinct CDR3 sequences in the sample, under 20% were seen once. The sequence derives from a man aged 45 to 65 in good health. The chain employs TRBV7-2 and TRBJ2-1, with a possible D match to TRBD2 (5 bases). The sequenced sample was naive T cells sorted from blood. CDR3 sequence: CASSLPGERANEQFF. CDR3 DNA: TGTGCCAGCAGCTTACCTGGGGAGAGAGCAAATGAGCAGTTCTTC.